This TCR beta chain originates from a study of blood T cell repertoires in COVID-19. Across the study: PBMCs, B-cell-depleted T cells, or T cells were the source of the cDNA or gDNA that made up the material.

V dropped 10 bases and J dropped 0 bases, with 9 bases sitting between them. The length of the CDR3 is 12 residues. The germline V gene has CDR1 PRHDT and CDR2 FYEKMQ (reference sequence). Per the original data handling: Reference gene primer amplification gave nucleated cell count estimates. Measured with immunoSEQ multiplex PCR; TCRdb has only the in-frame clones, and not every one. V and J calls and clone size are those listed in that table; D and trimming were worked out from the DNA. This sample has about 670,000 clones, with more than 80% found just once. Sequenced sample: peripheral blood. The J gene is TRBJ1-1, the V gene TRBV13; D unresolved. The source of this sequence is a woman aged 18-29 years with acute or convalescent COVID-19. The CDR3 sequence: CATEGLNTEAFF. In nucleotides, the CDR3 is TGTGCCACCGAGGGTTTGAACACTGAAGCTTTCTTT.